The sequence of this TCR beta chain was determined in a study of spatial heterogeneity in lung cancer. Study background: Strongly correlated with TCR transcript counts in tumor regions was a T cell module score, which was a transcriptional module score calculated from matched bulk RNA-seq.

There are many counts of this clonotype. What it binds is not known. TCRdb called the 5' RACE reads again in MiXCR, with one record for every CDR3 protein. This sample yields 8,000 to 9,500 distinct CDR3 sequences, of which about 2.7% are seen a single time; roughly an eighth belongs to the top ten. Study conclusions and caveats: Mutation tallies in tumors tracked expanded intratumoral alpha and beta TCR counts. Ubiquitous expanded TCR counts tracked ubiquitous nonsynonymous mutations, and regional counts tracked regional ones.

As for time point: sample taken at primary tumor resection. Unsorted samples of tumor, nontumor lung or frozen PBMC had their whole RNA sequenced. CDR3 length: 13 residues. The germline CDR1 and CDR2 sequences are SQVTM and ANQGSEA. This sequence joins TRBV29-1 and TRBJ1-4; the D is unclear. Sequences were derived from lung tumor tissue, sampled at surgery. This TCR derives from a male donor with early-stage non-small cell lung cancer. CDR3 sequence: CSFTTLTNEKLFF. CDR3 DNA sequence: TGCAGTTTTACGACTCTAACTAATGAAAAACTGTTTTTT.